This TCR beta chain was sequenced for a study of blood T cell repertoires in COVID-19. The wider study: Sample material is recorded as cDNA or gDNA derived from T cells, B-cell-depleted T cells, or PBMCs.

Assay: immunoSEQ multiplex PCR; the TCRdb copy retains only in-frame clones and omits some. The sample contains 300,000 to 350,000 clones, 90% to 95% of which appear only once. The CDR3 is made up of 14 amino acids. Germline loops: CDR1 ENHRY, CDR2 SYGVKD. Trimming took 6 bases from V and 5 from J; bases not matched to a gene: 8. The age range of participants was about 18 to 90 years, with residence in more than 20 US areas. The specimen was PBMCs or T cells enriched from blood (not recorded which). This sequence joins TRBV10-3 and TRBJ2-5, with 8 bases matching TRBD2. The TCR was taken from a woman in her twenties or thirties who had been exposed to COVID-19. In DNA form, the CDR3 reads TGTGCCATCAGAGACTCGGGGGGGCCGGAGACCCAGTACTTC. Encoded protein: CAIRDSGGPETQYF.